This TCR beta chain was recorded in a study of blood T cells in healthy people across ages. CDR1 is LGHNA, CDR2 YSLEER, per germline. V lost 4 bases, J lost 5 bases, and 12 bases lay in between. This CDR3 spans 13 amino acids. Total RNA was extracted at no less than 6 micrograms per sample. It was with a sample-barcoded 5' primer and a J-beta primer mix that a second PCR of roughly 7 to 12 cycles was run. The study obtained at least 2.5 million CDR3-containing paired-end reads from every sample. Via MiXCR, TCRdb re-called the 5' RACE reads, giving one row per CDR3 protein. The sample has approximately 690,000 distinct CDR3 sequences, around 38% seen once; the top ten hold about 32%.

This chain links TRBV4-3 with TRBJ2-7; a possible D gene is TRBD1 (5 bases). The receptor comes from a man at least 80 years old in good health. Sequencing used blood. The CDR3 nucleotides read TGCGCCAGCAGCCCACAAAGGGGTCACGAGCAGTACTTC. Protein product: CASSPQRGHEQYF.